The clone carrying this TCR beta chain was counted a few times. Its specificity is unknown. These data come from a study of response to subunit inactivated influenza vaccine. Findings and limits, study-wide: It was the authors' suggestion that each seasonal influenza vaccination recruits few new T cells.

Germline lookup yields CDR1 ENHRY and CDR2 SYGVKD. The CDR3 has 15 residues. V was cut by 3 bases and J by 1 base, with 11 bases left in between. A single record per CDR3 protein comes from TCRdb applying MiXCR to the RT-PCR reads. The sample records 700,000 to 800,000 distinct CDR3 sequences, approximately 17% being singletons. This rearrangement joins TRBV10-3 to TRBJ2-3, with unresolved D. The source is a man between 45 and 60 years old who received an inactivated influenza vaccine. The sequencing here drew on PBMCs from blood, taken 5 to 6 days after vaccination. For the CDR3, the DNA is TGTGCCATCAGTGACTTAAGTACAGGCACAGATACGCAGTATTTT. Residues: CAISDLSTGTDTQYF.